This T cell receptor (beta chain) was identified in a study of radiation and T cells in renal cell carcinoma (dated by TCRdb to about 2020). General notes on the study: TCR beta sequencing covered approximately 50 samples in total, comprising some 26 tumors and about 27 peripheral blood samples. The final blood draw was performed at 4 weeks after radiation, at the same time as nephrectomy. In the roughly 54 samples combined, around 3.7 million unique CDR3 nucleotide sequences were found, encoding 2.5 million to 3 million unique CDR3 amino acid sequences. Overall study results and their limits: Because pretreatment tumor biopsies were not available, the baseline intratumoral presence of clonotypes could not be determined. An increase in top tumor clonotypes in blood was observed from baseline to 2 weeks post-radiation, followed by contraction by 4 weeks, which was taken to suggest transient expansion of tumor-resident clones. Effects of radiation dose or scheduling on the TCR repertoire could not be addressed with the single-armed trial design. Dynamics of the blood repertoire were not tracked past 4 weeks after treatment.

TCR beta libraries were generated from genomic DNA with the immunoSEQ kit, following the manufacturer's recommendations. To prepare the libraries, a first multiplex PCR with proprietary primers was run, followed by a second PCR that added unique barcodes, and a bead cleanup was done after each round. A positive control reaction and a negative control reaction, both provided in the kit, were run with every batch of samples. The final libraries were assessed on an Agilent 4200 TapeStation D1000 ScreenTape, pooled by volume, and quantified by qPCR. An Illumina NextSeq500 fitted with a MidOutput 150-cycle cartridge performed the sequencing, running 156 Read1 cycles and 15 Index1 cycles with the kit's custom primers. The pooled library was loaded at roughly 1 pM with around 20% PhiX control spiked in. The original methods were these. Vendor-processed data were analyzed in R, with a clonotype defined as all T cells sharing the same CDR3 nucleotide sequence. In the clone abundance analyses, frequencies in each sample were normalized to that sample's 10,000 most abundant clones. Before analysis, public T cell clones were removed, and these numbered fewer than six per sample on average. Tumor-enriched clonotypes and baseline blood-enriched clonotypes were defined as those with an abundance difference of at least 32-fold between compartments. A beta-binomial differential abundance model was applied to find clonotypes that expanded or contracted between blood time points. Tumor-blood repertoire similarity was measured with the Baroni-Urbani and Buser coefficient, and groups were compared using two-tailed Wilcoxon tests in R. TCRdb re-hosts the immuneACCESS table, in-frame sequences only. Its copies lack some clones; in the studies checked, an unresolved V gene accounts for under half of them, and the cause for the rest is not known. The V and J calls and clone size are taken from that table; D and trimming were inferred from the DNA. Present in this sample are about 170,000 clones, roughly nine tenths of which were seen just once. About 11% of the sample lies in the top ten.

Points on this clone: The target of this receptor is not known. No base-level quality is on record; no much larger clone is a single base apart.

The junction carries 12 bases between V and J, which are trimmed by 1 base and 0 bases respectively. Taken from the germline V gene (reference sequence), the CDR1 and CDR2 loops are SGHKS and YYEKEE. Taken from cysteine to phenylalanine, the CDR3 has 16 residues. Only the CDR3 DNA is retained, 48 bases long and in frame from the first base. This specimen's time point label, per the study, means: blood 4 weeks post-SBRT, at nephrectomy. The sample's treatment or condition label, decoded: 15 Gy SBRT to primary tumor, nephrectomy 4 weeks later. The samples were obtained from a clinical trial, where primary renal cell carcinomas were treated with 15 Gy stereotactic body radiation therapy and then removed by nephrectomy 4 weeks afterward. To follow tumor-enriched clonotypes, peripheral blood was collected serially from radiation-treated patients at baseline and again at 2 weeks and 4 weeks after SBRT. Renal cell carcinoma with clear cell pathology was present in all patients. The QIAamp DNA Blood Mini Kit (Qiagen) was used to prepare genomic DNA for TCR sequencing. The analyses included only samples that passed all quality control checks.

The sample was blood, taken from a patient whose treatment included radiotherapy and nephrectomy. This chain is built from TRBV5-5 and TRBJ2-3, with no confidently assigned D gene. The TCR was taken from a woman aged 45-65 years with renal cell carcinoma. The CDR3 region: CASSLSPLSSTDTQYF. The base sequence is TGTGCCAGCAGCTTGAGTCCGCTCTCTAGCACAGATACGCAGTATTTT.